These 17 T cell receptor beta chains came from one sample sequenced in a study of shared clonotypes between healthy human individuals. Repertoires were generated with immunoSEQ multiplex PCR, while TCRdb's copy carries only in-frame clones and drops some. Of under 2,000,000 clones listed, about 95% are singletons. CD8 cells classed as naive were CD45RO-negative and positively selected for CCR7, excluding terminally differentiated effector memory CD45RA+ cells. The sequencing sample was made of naive CD8+ T cells sorted from blood. These receptors came from a man younger than 30 in good health.

This clone appeared a single time. The chain is built from TRBV9 and TRBJ1-2; 7 bases line up with TRBD1. The J segment lost 8 bases and the V segment lost 3 bases, leaving 4 bases of the junction unmatched. Germline CDR1 is SGDLS and CDR2 is YYNGEE. This CDR3 is built from 12 residues. CDR3 amino acids: CASSEEGAGYTF. The CDR3 nucleotides read TGTGCCAGCAGCGAGGAGGGGGCCGGCTACACCTTC.

The J gene is TRBJ2-5, the V gene TRBV6-5; a possible D gene is TRBD1 (6 bases). The CDR3 is 14 residues long. Germline CDR1 is MNHEY and CDR2 is SVGAGI. Trimming left V 2 bases short and J 1 base short, with 8 bases between. The CDR3 bases are TGTGCCAGCAGTTACGCGACAGGCCAAGAGACCCAGTACTTC. Amino acids: CASSYATGQETQYF.

This clone has just one count. The chain carries TRBV11-2 and TRBJ2-7; the D gene is possibly TRBD2 (5 bases). CDR3 length equals 15 residues. Germline values: CDR1 SGHAT, CDR2 FQNNGV. Between the trimmed V and J ends, which lost 4 bases and 6 bases, there was a span of 19 bases. The CDR3 protein is CASSSPGSRAAEQYF. As DNA, the CDR3 is TGTGCCAGCAGCTCCCCGGGATCTCGTGCCGCCGAGCAGTACTTC.

This clone has just a few counts. The chain links TRBV11-2 to TRBJ1-1, with D unclear. Deletions cut 5 bases from V and 4 bases from J, with 8 bases between. Germline CDR1 is SGHAT and CDR2 is FQNNGV. This CDR3 is 12 amino acids long. The CDR3 DNA reads TGTGCCAGCAGCCCCATGGGCACTGAAGCTTTCTTT. Its translation: CASSPMGTEAFF.

The V and J genes are TRBV4-3 and TRBJ1-2; a weak D match, TRBD1 (5 bases). The CDR3 is made up of 15 amino acids. Germline CDR1 LGHNA, CDR2 YSLEER. V was cut by 0 bases and J by 4 bases, with 12 bases left in between. The CDR3 nucleotides are TGCGCCAGCAGCCAAGATCGAGGGGATGCCTATGGCTACACCTTC. Translation gives CASSQDRGDAYGYTF.

J is TRBJ2-1 and V is TRBV4-1, with D hard to call. The CDR3 has 16 residues. CDR1 MGHRA and CDR2 YSYEKL come from the germline V gene. V gave up 0 bases and J gave up 9 bases, with 18 bases separating them. CDR3 nucleotide sequence: TGCGCCAGCAGCCAAGATGGTGCCGCTGCGACGGGTGAGCAGTTCTTC. Translating gives CASSQDGAAATGEQFF.

This sequence joins TRBV7-6 and TRBJ2-7, with 10 bases fitting TRBD1. The CDR3 spans 15 residues. Germline values: CDR1 SGHVS, CDR2 FNYEAQ. Trimming removed 4 bases from V and 4 bases from J; junction bases left unmatched: 7. The CDR3 loop is CASSSRDRGGYEQYF. Here the CDR3 DNA reads TGTGCCAGCAGCTCCCGGGACAGGGGAGGTTACGAGCAGTACTTC.

Of note for this clone: The same CDR3 arises from other DNA sequences in this sample as well. V is TRBV9 and J is TRBJ2-7; no reliable D call. CDR3 length equals 13 residues. V shed 0 bases and J shed 0 bases, with 4 bases lying between them. Germline CDR1 SGDLS, CDR2 YYNGEE. CDR3 sequence reads: CASSVADSYEQYF. CDR3 DNA sequence: TGTGCCAGCAGCGTAGCGGACTCCTACGAGCAGTACTTC.

V usage is TRBV29-1 and J usage is TRBJ2-3, with D possibly being TRBD2 (7 bases). In germline, CDR1 is SQVTM, CDR2 ANQGSEA. CDR3 length: 16 amino acids. The CDR3 loop is CRAITGGEKGTDTQYF. The CDR3 DNA sequence: TGCAGAGCGATAACGGGGGGCGAGAAGGGCACAGATACGCAGTATTTT.

The V gene is TRBV15, the J gene TRBJ2-3, with 9 bases fitting TRBD1. The CDR3 is made up of 17 amino acids. From germline, CDR1 is LNHNV and CDR2 YYDKDF (reference sequence). Losses at the gene ends were 0 bases for V and 1 base for J; bases not matched to a gene: 5. CDR3 nucleotides: TGTGCCACCAGCAGAGATCACCGGGACAGGGGCACAGATACGCAGTATTTT. Translated, it gives CATSRDHRDRGTDTQYF. The full variable domain, completed using reference TRBV15 and TRBJ2-3, is DAMVIQNPRYQVTQFGKPVTLSCSQTLNHNVMYWYQQKSSQAPKLLFHYYDKDFNNEADTPDNFQSRRPNTSFCFLDIRSPGLGDTAMYLCATSRDHRDRGTDTQYFGPGTRLTVL.

Comment on this clone: Other DNA sequences from this sample encode an identical CDR3 as well. The chain couples TRBV9 to TRBJ1-1; tentatively, D is TRBD1 (5 bases). Germline lookup yields CDR1 SGDLS and CDR2 YYNGEE. The CDR3 contains 13 residues. The V and J ends lost 3 bases and 3 bases respectively, with 9 bases between them. The CDR3 region has the DNA TGTGCCAGCAGCGGCGGGGGAGACACTGAAGCTTTCTTT. This gives the protein CASSGGGDTEAFF.

This clone was counted once. The chain has TRBV6-5 and TRBJ1-1; D unclear. Per the germline V gene, CDR1 is MNHEY and CDR2 is SVGAGI. This CDR3 has 11 amino acids. With 5 bases removed from V and 6 bases from J, the gap between germline ends came to 7 bases. The CDR3 region has the DNA TGTGCCAGCAGTGAATATGCTGAAGCTTTCTTT. As protein: CASSEYAEAFF.

As for this clone: Other DNA sequences in the sample encode the same CDR3. The chain uses TRBV28 and TRBJ2-7; possibly TRBD2 for D (5 bases). CDR1 is MDHEN and CDR2 is SYDVKM in the germline V gene. The CDR3 has 14 residues. V lost 1 base, J lost 1 base, and 8 bases lay in between. The CDR3, as DNA: TGTGCCAGCAGTTTATCGGGCGGGTCCTACGAGCAGTACTTC. It encodes CASSLSGGSYEQYF.

A note on this clone: Other DNA sequences in the sample encode the same CDR3. The rearrangement joins TRBV5-1 to TRBJ2-7; TRBD1 or TRBD2 may be the D gene (5 bases each). Germline CDR1 is SGHRS and CDR2 is YFSETQ. Trimming pared 0 bases from V and 4 bases from J, leaving 8 bases between. This CDR3 comprises 13 residues. The CDR3 coding sequence is TGCGCCAGCAGCTTGGGGGACGGGTACGAGCAGTACTTC. This gives the protein CASSLGDGYEQYF.

The V and J genes are TRBV4-1 and TRBJ2-7, with a weak D call TRBD2 (6 bases). The CDR3 spans 16 residues. The germline V gene encodes CDR1 MGHRA and CDR2 YSYEKL. Trimming left V 4 bases short and J 7 bases short, with 23 bases between. Written as DNA, the CDR3 is TGCGCCAGCAGCCCGGATCAAGAGGGACTGCTTTTGGAGCAGTACTTC. This gives the protein CASSPDQEGLLLEQYF.

The J gene is TRBJ2-3, the V gene TRBV27; 13 bases align to TRBD2. The V and J ends lost 7 bases and 2 bases, in that order; junction bases with no gene match: 12. The CDR3 contains 18 residues. Per germline, CDR1 MNHEY and CDR2 SMNVEV (reference sequence). The CDR3 region has the DNA TGTGCCAGCACTGCACTAGCGGGAGGGGTTGAGCACACAGATACGCAGTATTTT. Translated: CASTALAGGVEHTDTQYF.

This sequence joins TRBV27 and TRBJ2-3; no definite D call. Germline assignment: CDR1 MNHEY and CDR2 SMNVEV (reference sequence). The V gene lost 3 bases and the J gene lost 2 bases, with 12 bases spanning the gap. The CDR3 is made up of 15 amino acids. For the CDR3, the DNA is TGTGCCAGCAGTTTGGTAGTCCCAAACACAGATACGCAGTATTTT. Its protein product is CASSLVVPNTDTQYF.